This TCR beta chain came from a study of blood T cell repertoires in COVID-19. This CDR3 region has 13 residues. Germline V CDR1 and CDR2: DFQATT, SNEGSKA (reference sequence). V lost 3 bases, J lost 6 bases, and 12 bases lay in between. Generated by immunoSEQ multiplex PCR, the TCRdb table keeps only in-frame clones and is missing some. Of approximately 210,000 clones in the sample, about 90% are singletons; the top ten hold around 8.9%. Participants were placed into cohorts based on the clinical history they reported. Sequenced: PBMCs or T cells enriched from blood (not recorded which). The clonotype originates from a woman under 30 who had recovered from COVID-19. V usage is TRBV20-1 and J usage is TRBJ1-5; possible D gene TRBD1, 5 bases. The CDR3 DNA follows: TGCAGTGCTAGTGACCGGGGGAGTCAGCCCCAGCATTTT. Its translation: CSASDRGSQPQHF.